The present entry profiles one T cell receptor (beta chain) with its context. The target antigen is unknown. Since all of the isolated RNA was reverse transcribed, expressed TCRB transcripts were what got sequenced. TCRdb's table, derived via immunoSEQ multiplex PCR, lists solely in-frame clones and lacks some. The data contain hundreds of thousands of clones, around 15% of them singletons. This record comes from a study of beta chain features in type 1 diabetes. General study findings and limits: Shortening that was moderate but significant affected the TCRB CDR3s of Type 1 diabetes patients in all four CD4+ subsets.

Germline CDR1 reads SSHAT; CDR2 reads FNYEAQ (reference sequence). This CDR3 is 14 amino acids long. After removal of 5 bases from V and 5 bases from J, the junction contained 6 bases not matched to a gene. The specimen was central memory CD4+ T cells from blood. This rearrangement joins TRBV7-7 to TRBJ2-5, with 9 bases matching TRBD1. This TCR came from a young man in good health. As DNA, the CDR3 is TGTGCCAGCAGCCAGGACAGGGGATTGGAGACCCAGTACTTC. Encoded protein: CASSQDRGLETQYF.